The rows below give T cell receptor beta chains drawn from one sample of a study of Ad26.COV2.S vaccination and SARS-CoV-2 variants. TCRdb's copy holds only in-frame clones and misses some; the assay was immunoSEQ multiplex PCR. The data show about 330,000 clones, with under 90% seen just once and approximately 5.8% held by the top ten. The material was peripheral blood, obtained in a trial of Ad26.COV2.S vaccine versus placebo. The source of these receptors is a person aged 18-65 years who received the Ad26.COV2.S COVID-19 vaccine or a placebo. Each CDR3 is given with its conserved first and last residue. The size field is filled for only some rows; it gives once, few, many or a size class.

V: TRBV5-1
size: once
J: TRBJ2-3
CDR3: CASSLLIGTGRNTQYF

V: TRBV18
size: .
J: TRBJ1-6
CDR3: CASSPLRQGDFFSSPLHF

V: TRBV4-3
size: .
J: TRBJ1-2
CDR3: CASSQEKGQTSGYTF

V: TRBV7-2
size: .
J: TRBJ2-3
CDR3: CASSFEGPDTQYF

V: TRBV11-2
size: .
J: TRBJ2-7
CDR3: CASSLGGAVYEQYF

V: TRBV11-2
size: .
J: TRBJ2-7
CDR3: CASSLGPGRGWEQYF

V: TRBV7-8
size: .
J: TRBJ2-5
CDR3: CASLSPILTEYQETQYF

V: TRBV29-1
size: .
J: TRBJ2-3
CDR3: CSVEPAAGTDTQYF

V: TRBV19
size: .
J: TRBJ1-1
CDR3: CASSMPGGIGTEAFF

V: TRBV13
size: .
J: TRBJ1-3
CDR3: CASSHNTGQPLNLGNTIYF

V: TRBV7-9
size: .
J: TRBJ2-2
CDR3: CASSSTDPGHSPGGELFF

V: TRBV18
size: .
J: TRBJ2-7
CDR3: CASSPGGGGREQYF

V: TRBV3-1/TRBV3-2
size: .
J: TRBJ2-1
CDR3: CASTPRTSGIYNEQFF

V: TRBV29-1
size: .
J: TRBJ1-1
CDR3: CSVEGGWVNTEAFF

V: TRBV6-2/TRBV6-3
size: .
J: TRBJ1-6
CDR3: CASSPPGGGSPLHF

V: TRBV4-1
size: few
J: TRBJ1-2
CDR3: CASSRGLYGYTF

V: TRBV11-2
size: .
J: TRBJ1-2
CDR3: CASSFSGGNGYTF

V: TRBV9
size: .
J: TRBJ2-1
CDR3: CASRDTSYNEQFF

V: TRBV6-1
size: .
J: TRBJ1-1
CDR3: CASSEDLNTEAFF

V: TRBV5-4
size: .
J: TRBJ2-3
CDR3: CASSVGLAGETQYF

V: TRBV9
size: .
J: TRBJ1-1
CDR3: CASSVAQNTEAFF

V: TRBV15
size: .
J: TRBJ2-5
CDR3: CATSRVPAGEGETQYF

V: TRBV6-2/TRBV6-3
size: .
J: TRBJ2-3
CDR3: CASSYSELGRLSDTQYF

V: TRBV9
size: few
J: TRBJ1-1
CDR3: CASSADRALNEAFF

V: TRBV27
size: .
J: TRBJ1-2
CDR3: CASSLVRGNGYTF

V: TRBV6-1
size: .
J: TRBJ2-1
CDR3: CASSEVGAEQFF

V: TRBV19
size: .
J: TRBJ1-1
CDR3: CASSISLDNTEAFF

V: TRBV7-9
size: .
J: TRBJ1-2
CDR3: CASSRYLDRGRGGYTF

V: TRBV5-1
size: .
J: TRBJ2-3
CDR3: CASSLAGSSTDTQYF

V: TRBV5-4
size: .
J: TRBJ1-1
CDR3: CASSLVNTEAFF

V: TRBV5-6
size: once
J: TRBJ1-3
CDR3: CASSLGQFSGNTIYF

V: TRBV11-2
size: few
J: TRBJ1-2
CDR3: CASSPIWGGRDYGYTF

V: TRBV6-6
size: .
J: TRBJ1-1
CDR3: CASSKFRQVNTEAFF

V: TRBV18
size: .
J: TRBJ2-7
CDR3: CASSPLGSYEQYF

V: TRBV5-1
size: .
J: TRBJ2-5
CDR3: CASRSGLAGGETQYF

V: TRBV5-6
size: .
J: TRBJ2-6
CDR3: CASSLRDGANVLTF

V: TRBV19
size: .
J: TRBJ2-7
CDR3: CASRDRVWGRDEQYF

V: TRBV7-3
size: .
J: TRBJ2-1
CDR3: CASSPLSGTDEQFF

V: TRBV7-2
size: .
J: TRBJ2-2
CDR3: CASSWDGTGVTGELFF

V: TRBV6-2/TRBV6-3
size: once
J: TRBJ2-7
CDR3: CASSYSERTVYEQYF

V: TRBV14
size: .
J: TRBJ1-1
CDR3: CASSPHSDTEAFF

V: TRBV19
size: .
J: TRBJ1-2
CDR3: CASSIAGAGGYTF

V: TRBV18
size: .
J: TRBJ2-3
CDR3: CASSAGSTDTQYF

V: TRBV5-4
size: .
J: TRBJ1-2
CDR3: CASSWGGDRGGYGYTF

V: TRBV7-2
size: .
J: TRBJ1-5
CDR3: CASSLGQFSNQPQHF

V: TRBV2
size: .
J: TRBJ2-1
CDR3: CASISWDPPFGNEQFF

V: TRBV11-2
size: .
J: TRBJ1-1
CDR3: CASSLDLGGGGEAFF

V: TRBV5-1
size: .
J: TRBJ2-1
CDR3: CASSLGVGGFINEQFF